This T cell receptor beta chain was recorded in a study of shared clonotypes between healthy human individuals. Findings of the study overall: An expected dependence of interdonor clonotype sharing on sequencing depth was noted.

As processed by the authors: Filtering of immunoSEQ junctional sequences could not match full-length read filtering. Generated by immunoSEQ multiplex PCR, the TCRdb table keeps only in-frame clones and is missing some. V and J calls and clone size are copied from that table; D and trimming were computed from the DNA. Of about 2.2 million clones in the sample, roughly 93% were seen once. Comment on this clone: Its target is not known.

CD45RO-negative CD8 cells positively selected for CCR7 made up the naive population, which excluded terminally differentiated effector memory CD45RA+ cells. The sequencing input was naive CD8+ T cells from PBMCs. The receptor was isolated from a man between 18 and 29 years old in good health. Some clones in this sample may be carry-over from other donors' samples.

CDR3 sequence (DNA): TGTGCCAGCAGCCAGGACAGGGCGACTAACTATGGCTACACCTTC. This gives the protein CASSQDRATNYGYTF. The rearrangement joins TRBV7-8 to TRBJ1-2; 8 nucleotides match TRBD1. CDR3 size: 15 residues. V gave up 5 bases and J gave up 0 bases; unmatched junction bases: 5. Germline V gives CDR1 SGHVS, CDR2 FQNEAQ.